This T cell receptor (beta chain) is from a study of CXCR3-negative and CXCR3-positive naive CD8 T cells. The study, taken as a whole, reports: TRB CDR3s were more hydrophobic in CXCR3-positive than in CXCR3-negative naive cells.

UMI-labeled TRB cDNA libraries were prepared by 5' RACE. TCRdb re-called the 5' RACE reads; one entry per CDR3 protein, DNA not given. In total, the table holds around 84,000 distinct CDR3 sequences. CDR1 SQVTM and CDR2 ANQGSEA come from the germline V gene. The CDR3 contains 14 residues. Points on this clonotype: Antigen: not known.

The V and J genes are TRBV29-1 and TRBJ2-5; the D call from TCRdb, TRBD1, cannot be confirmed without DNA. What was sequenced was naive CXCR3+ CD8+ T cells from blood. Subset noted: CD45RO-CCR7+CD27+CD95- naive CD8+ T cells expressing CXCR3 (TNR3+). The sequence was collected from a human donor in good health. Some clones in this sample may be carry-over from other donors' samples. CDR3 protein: CSVEEVVGGETQYF.